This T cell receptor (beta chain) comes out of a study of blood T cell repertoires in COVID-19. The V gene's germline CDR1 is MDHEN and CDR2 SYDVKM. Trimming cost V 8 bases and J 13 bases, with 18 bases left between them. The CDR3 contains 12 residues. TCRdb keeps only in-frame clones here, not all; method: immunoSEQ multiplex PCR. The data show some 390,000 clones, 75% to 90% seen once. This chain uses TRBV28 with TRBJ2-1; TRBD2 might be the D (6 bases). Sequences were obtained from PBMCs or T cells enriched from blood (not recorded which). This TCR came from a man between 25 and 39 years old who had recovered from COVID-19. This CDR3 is CASRASVNPQFF. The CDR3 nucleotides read TGTGCCAGCCGGGCTAGCGTGAACCCTCAGTTCTTC.